The next 20 T cell receptor beta chains were all read from a single sample in a study of blood T cell repertoires in COVID-19. Clones were read by immunoSEQ multiplex PCR, and TCRdb kept only the in-frame ones, dropping some. The table lists tens of thousands of clones, approximately 80% of them singletons, with around 12% in the top ten. The sequenced sample was peripheral blood. The receptor set was obtained from a human donor in a cohort sampled during active COVID-19.

The V gene is TRBV7-3, the J gene TRBJ1-1, with D tentatively TRBD1 (6 bases). V lost 1 base and J 8 bases, leaving 14 bases between the germline ends. The CDR3 consists of 14 residues. Per germline, CDR1 SGHTA and CDR2 FQGTGA. The CDR3 DNA follows: TGTGCCAGCAGCTTAAACAGGGTGAGCGCCGAAGCTTTCTTT. Translating gives CASSLNRVSAEAFF. The full variable domain, with the rest looked up from reference TRBV7-3 and TRBJ1-1, is GAGVSQTPSNKVTEKGKYVELRCDPISGHTALYWYRQSLGQGPEFLIYFQGTGAADDSGLPNDRFFAVRPEGSVSTLKIQRTERGDSAVYLCASSLNRVSAEAFFGQGTRLTVV.

The chain uses TRBV3-1 (or the pseudogene TRBV3-2) and TRBJ2-3, with D perhaps TRBD2 (6 bases). Germline V gives CDR1 LGHDT, CDR2 YNNKEL (reference sequence). This CDR3 has 14 residues. The ends were cut back, 1 base at V and 2 bases at J, with 7 bases in the middle. The CDR3 bases are TGTGCCAGCAGCCAAGTAGCGGACACAGATACGCAGTATTTT. As protein: CASSQVADTDTQYF.

This chain uses TRBV9 with TRBJ2-1, with 8 bases lining up with TRBD2. Germline V lookup: CDR1 SGDLS, CDR2 YYNGEE. This CDR3 is 17 amino acids long. V lost 4 bases, J lost 4 bases, and 13 bases stayed unmatched. In nucleotides, the CDR3 is TGTGCCAGCAGCCCAACGACGGGGACTAGTGGGTACAATGAGCAGTTCTTC. Translation: CASSPTTGTSGYNEQFF.

The J gene is TRBJ1-3, the V gene TRBV5-1; D possibly corresponds to TRBD1 (5 bases). The CDR3 runs 16 residues. V dropped 1 base and J dropped 2 bases, with 13 bases sitting between them. Per the germline V gene, CDR1 is SGHRS and CDR2 is YFSETQ. Here the CDR3 DNA reads TGCGCCAGCAGCTTGAATAGGGGAGGAACTGGAAACACCATATATTTT. It yields the protein CASSLNRGGTGNTIYF. Full variable domain (outside the CDR3, taken from reference TRBV5-1 and TRBJ1-3): KAGVTQTPRYLIKTRGQQVTLSCSPISGHRSVSWYQQTPGQGLQFLFEYFSETQRNKGNFPGRFSGRQFSNSRSEMNVSTLELGDSALYLCASSLNRGGTGNTIYFGEGSWLTVV.

The gene calls are TRBV28 and TRBJ2-5, with TRBD1 matching 9 bases. Germline V gene data show CDR1 as MDHEN and CDR2 as SYDVKM. The junction had 7 bases not matched to a gene; V was cut back by 3 bases and J by 5 bases. This CDR3 is 15 amino acids long. The CDR3 loop is CASSFGTGRGETQYF. The CDR3 DNA sequence: TGTGCCAGCAGTTTTGGGACAGGGAGGGGGGAGACCCAGTACTTC.

The CDR3 region is CASSSLAGGWGELFF. In DNA, the CDR3 is TGTGCCAGCAGTTCCCTAGCGGGGGGTTGGGGGGAGCTGTTTTTT. This sequence joins TRBV27 and TRBJ2-2, with 11 bases lining up with TRBD2. Germline V gene lookup returns CDR1 MNHEY and CDR2 SMNVEV (reference sequence). The CDR3 has 15 amino acids. V was clipped by 4 bases and J by 8 bases; unmatched bases: 6.

This clone has a single count. The gene calls are TRBV5-1 and TRBJ2-5; TRBD1 matches 7 bases. Germline loops: CDR1 SGHRS, CDR2 YFSETQ. With V trimmed by 0 bases and J by 4 bases, 12 bases remained unmatched. This CDR3 has 17 amino acids. The DNA for the CDR3 is TGCGCCAGCAGCTTGGGGTTCTCCGGACAGGCAGGAGAGACCCAGTACTTC. Translation: CASSLGFSGQAGETQYF.

The gene calls are TRBV29-1 and TRBJ1-1; D unresolved. The CDR3 spans 12 residues. The germline V gene has CDR1 SQVTM and CDR2 ANQGSEA. Trimming shortened V by 8 bases and J by 8 bases, and 18 bases separated the two germline ends. CDR3 DNA sequence: TGCAGCACGGAGGAAGGGAGGATCGAAGCTTTCTTT. It codes for CSTEEGRIEAFF.

This clone came up once. The chain uses TRBV9 and TRBJ1-2; D is unclear. The CDR3 consists of 14 residues. Trimming took 0 bases from V and 4 from J, leaving 10 bases between them. Germline V gene data show CDR1 as SGDLS and CDR2 as YYNGEE. For the CDR3, the DNA is TGTGCCAGCAGCGTAGGGGCGGGCGTCTATGGCTACACCTTC. Its protein is CASSVGAGVYGYTF.

In DNA form, the CDR3 reads TGCGCCAGCAGTGGGCAGGGGACAGTTGCAGATACGCAGTATTTT. This sequence encodes CASSGQGTVADTQYF. The genes are TRBV10-1 and TRBJ2-3, with TRBD1 matching 7 bases. The CDR3 runs 15 residues. With V trimmed by 4 bases and J by 4 bases, 8 bases remained unmatched. Germline V lookup: CDR1 WNHNN, CDR2 SYGVQD (reference sequence).

The gene calls are TRBV9 and TRBJ1-5, with no clear D. V was cut by 0 bases and J by 0 bases, with 4 bases left in between. The germline gives CDR1 SGDLS, CDR2 YYNGEE. This CDR3 comprises 14 residues. The CDR3 DNA sequence: TGTGCCAGCAGCGTAGACGGTAGCAATCAGCCCCAGCATTTT. Protein: CASSVDGSNQPQHF.

The chain employs TRBV3-1 (or the pseudogene TRBV3-2) and TRBJ1-5, with D uncertain. Trimming took off 1 base at V and 5 bases at J, with 9 bases between the two ends. The CDR3 runs 14 residues. CDR1 LGHDT and CDR2 YNNKEL come from the germline V gene (reference sequence). CDR3 sequence reads: CASSQAGSDQPQHF. DNA of the CDR3: TGTGCCAGCAGCCAAGCGGGGTCCGATCAGCCCCAGCATTTT.

The chain employs TRBV18 and TRBJ2-2; tentatively, D is TRBD1 (6 bases). V lost 6 bases and J lost 7, with 12 bases in between. Per germline, CDR1 KGHSH and CDR2 LQKENI. CDR3 length equals 13 residues. CDR3 sequence reads: CASSPTGLGELFF. The CDR3 nucleotides are TGTGCCAGCTCGCCTACAGGGCTCGGGGAGCTGTTTTTT.

This clone was counted only a few times. J is TRBJ1-1 and V is TRBV6-5, with D maybe TRBD1 (6 bases). The CDR3 is 13 amino acids. CDR1 and CDR2 (germline): MNHEY, SVGAGI. V lost 6 bases and J 1 base, leaving 9 bases between the germline ends. Here the CDR3 reads CASSRQANTEAFF. The CDR3 nucleotides read TGTGCCAGCAGCCGACAGGCGAACACTGAAGCTTTCTTT.

This rearrangement joins TRBV5-6 to TRBJ2-5, with 8 bases identical to TRBD2. Unmatched junction bases numbered 5, after V lost 5 bases and J lost 5 bases. Looked up from germline, CDR1 is SGHDT and CDR2 is YYEEEE. The CDR3 spans 13 residues. As DNA, the CDR3 is TGTGCCAGCAGATCCGGACTAGCTGAGACCCAGTACTTC. Translation: CASRSGLAETQYF.

This chain links TRBV3-1 (or the pseudogene TRBV3-2) with TRBJ2-5; TRBD2 matches at 8 bases. Trimming took 4 bases from V and 5 from J; bases not matched to a gene: 12. Germline V lookup: CDR1 LGHDT, CDR2 YNNKEL (reference sequence). This CDR3 spans 16 amino acids. The DNA for the CDR3 is TGTGCCAGCAGCCCCACGAGCGGGGGCCCCCAGGAGACCCAGTACTTC. This encodes CASSPTSGGPQETQYF.

The chain is built from TRBV6-6 and TRBJ2-7; weak D call: TRBD2 (6 bases). The V gene lost 4 bases and the J gene lost 0 bases, with 10 bases spanning the gap. The CDR3 extends over 14 amino acids. CDR1 and CDR2 from the germline V gene are MNHNY and SVGAGI (reference sequence). This CDR3 reads CASSSEGPSYEQYF. In nucleotides, the CDR3 is TGTGCCAGCAGTTCGGAGGGCCCCTCCTACGAGCAGTACTTC.

The chain has TRBV6-5 and TRBJ2-1; 11 bases fit TRBD1. Germline V gene data show CDR1 as MNHEY and CDR2 as SVGAGI. This CDR3 has 16 amino acids. The ends lost 3 bases at V and 7 bases at J; junction bases unmatched: 8. The CDR3 reads CASSYDPGQGVNEQFF. In DNA, the CDR3 is TGTGCCAGCAGTTATGATCCGGGACAGGGGGTGAATGAGCAGTTCTTC.

This rearrangement joins TRBV28 to TRBJ2-5; D might be TRBD1 (5 bases). V was cut by 5 bases and J by 4 bases, with 20 bases left in between. The CDR3 covers 16 residues. Germline-derived CDR1 and CDR2 are MDHEN and SYDVKM. CDR3 nucleotides: TGTGCCAGCAGTCATACAAGGGGTGTGTTAGGAGAGACCCAGTACTTC. It yields the protein CASSHTRGVLGETQYF.

This clone appeared a single time. The V and J genes are TRBV21-1 and TRBJ2-4; TRBD1 is the table's D call, not checked against the DNA. TRBV21-1 corresponds to a pseudogene. The CDR3 extends over 14 amino acids. The CDR3 region is CASSKDRAKNIQYF. CDR3 in DNA: TGTGCCAGCAGCAAAGACAGAGCCAAAAACATTCAGTACTTC.